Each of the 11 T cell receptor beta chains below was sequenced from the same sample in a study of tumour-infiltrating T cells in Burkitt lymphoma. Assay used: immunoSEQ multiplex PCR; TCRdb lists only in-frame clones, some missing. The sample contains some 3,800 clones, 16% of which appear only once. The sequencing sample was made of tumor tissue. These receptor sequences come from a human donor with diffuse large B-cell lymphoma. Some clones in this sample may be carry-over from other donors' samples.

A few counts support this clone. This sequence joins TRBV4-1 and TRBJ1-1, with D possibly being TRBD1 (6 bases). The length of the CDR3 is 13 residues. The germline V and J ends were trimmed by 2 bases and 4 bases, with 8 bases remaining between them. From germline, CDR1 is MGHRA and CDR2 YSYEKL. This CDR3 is CASSQWGATEAFF. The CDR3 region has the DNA TGCGCCAGCAGCCAATGGGGGGCCACTGAAGCTTTCTTT.

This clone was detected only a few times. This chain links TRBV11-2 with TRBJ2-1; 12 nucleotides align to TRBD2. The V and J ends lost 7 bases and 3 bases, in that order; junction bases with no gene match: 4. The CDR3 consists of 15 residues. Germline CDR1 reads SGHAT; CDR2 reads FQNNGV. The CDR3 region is CASIGTSGHYNEQFF. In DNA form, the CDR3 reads TGTGCCAGCATCGGGACTAGCGGGCACTACAATGAGCAGTTCTTC.

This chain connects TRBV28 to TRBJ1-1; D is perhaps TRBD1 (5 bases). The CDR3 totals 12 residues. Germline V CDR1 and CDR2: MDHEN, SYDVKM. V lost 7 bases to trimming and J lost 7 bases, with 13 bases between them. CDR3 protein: CASTMGGGEAFF. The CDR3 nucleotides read TGTGCCAGCACCATGGGGGGGGGTGAAGCTTTCTTT.

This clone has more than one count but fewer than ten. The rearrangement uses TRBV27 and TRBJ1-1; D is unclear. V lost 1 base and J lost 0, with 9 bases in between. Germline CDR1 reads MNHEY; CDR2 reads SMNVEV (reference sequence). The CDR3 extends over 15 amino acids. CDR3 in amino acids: CASSLYPQMNTEAFF. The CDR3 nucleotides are TGTGCCAGCAGTTTATACCCACAGATGAACACTGAAGCTTTCTTT.

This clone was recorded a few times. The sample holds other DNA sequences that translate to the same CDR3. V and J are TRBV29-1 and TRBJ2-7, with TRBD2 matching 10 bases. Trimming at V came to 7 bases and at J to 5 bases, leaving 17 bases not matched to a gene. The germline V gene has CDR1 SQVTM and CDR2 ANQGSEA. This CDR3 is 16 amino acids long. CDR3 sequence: CSATRAGGPSLHEQYF. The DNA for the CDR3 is TGCAGCGCCACTCGAGCGGGAGGGCCTTCGTTACACGAGCAGTACTTC.

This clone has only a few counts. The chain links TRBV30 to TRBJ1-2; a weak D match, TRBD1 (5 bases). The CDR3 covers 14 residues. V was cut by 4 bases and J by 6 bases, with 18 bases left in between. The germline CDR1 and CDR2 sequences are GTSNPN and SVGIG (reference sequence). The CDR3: CAWTPGGGFHGYTF. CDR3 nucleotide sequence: TGTGCCTGGACCCCGGGCGGGGGATTTCATGGCTACACCTTC.

This chain's CDR3 is CAWRGKWGGKYNEQFF. Written as DNA, the CDR3 is TGTGCCTGGAGGGGAAAATGGGGGGGTAAATACAATGAGCAGTTCTTC. The rearrangement uses TRBV30 and TRBJ2-1; 7 nucleotides align to TRBD2. The trim removed 3 bases at V and 4 bases at J, leaving 12 bases unmatched. There are 16 residues in the CDR3. CDR1 and CDR2 from the germline V gene are GTSNPN and SVGIG (reference sequence).

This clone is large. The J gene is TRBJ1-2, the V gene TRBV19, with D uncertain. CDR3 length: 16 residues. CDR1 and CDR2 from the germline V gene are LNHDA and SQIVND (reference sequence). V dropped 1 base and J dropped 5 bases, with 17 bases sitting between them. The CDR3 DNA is TGTGCCAGTAGTATAGTTGCGGGAAGTCTCGTTTATGGCTACACCTTC. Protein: CASSIVAGSLVYGYTF.

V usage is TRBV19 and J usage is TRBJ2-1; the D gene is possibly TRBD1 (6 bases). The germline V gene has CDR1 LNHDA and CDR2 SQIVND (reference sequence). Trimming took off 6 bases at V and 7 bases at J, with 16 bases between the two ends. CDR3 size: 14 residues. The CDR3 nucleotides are TGTGCCAGTAGAACCCAGGGGTGGGAGAATGAGCAGTTCTTC. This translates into CASRTQGWENEQFF.

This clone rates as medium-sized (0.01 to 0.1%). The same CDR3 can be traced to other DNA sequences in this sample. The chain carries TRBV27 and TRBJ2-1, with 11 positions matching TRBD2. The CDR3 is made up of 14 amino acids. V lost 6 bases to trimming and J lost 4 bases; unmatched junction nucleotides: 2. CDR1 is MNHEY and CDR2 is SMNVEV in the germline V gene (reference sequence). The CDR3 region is CASRGLAEYNEQFF. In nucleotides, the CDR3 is TGTGCCAGCAGGGGACTAGCGGAATACAATGAGCAGTTCTTC.

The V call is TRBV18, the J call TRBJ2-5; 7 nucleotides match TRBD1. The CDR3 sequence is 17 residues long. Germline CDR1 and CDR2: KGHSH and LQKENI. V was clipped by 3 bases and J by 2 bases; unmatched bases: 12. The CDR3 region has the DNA TGTGCCAGCTCACCCTTCCGGGACAGTCCCCCACAAGAGACCCAGTACTTC. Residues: CASSPFRDSPPQETQYF. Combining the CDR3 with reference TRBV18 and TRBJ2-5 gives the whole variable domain NAGVMQNPRHLVRRRGQEARLRCSPMKGHSHVYWYRQLPEEGLKFMVYLQKENIIDESGMPKERFSAEFPKEGPSILRIQQVVRGDSAAYFCASSPFRDSPPQETQYFGPGTRLLVL.